One and the same sample provided the 13 T cell receptor beta chains below, sequenced in a study of cytomegalovirus exposure and HLA in healthy donors. The PCR ran on 60 Vbeta and 13 Jbeta primers. The method was immunoSEQ multiplex PCR; TCRdb's version includes in-frame clones alone and lacks a portion of them. The sample shows about 92,000 clones, more than 60% of them seen only once. Sequencing was carried out using PBMCs. The receptors shown here come from a man aged 50 or older in good health and CMV-seropositive.

This chain uses TRBV7-2 with TRBJ2-5; TRBD1 aligns across 9 bases. The DNA end favors TRBJ2-7, so the J call may be wrong. The CDR3 is 14 residues long. CDR1 SGHTA and CDR2 FQGNSA come from the germline V gene. The CDR3 loop is CASSDRTGAYEQYF. The CDR3 DNA sequence: TGTGCCAGCAGCGATCGGACAGGGGCGTACGAGCAGTACTTC.

This rearrangement joins TRBV29-1 to TRBJ2-7, with 7 bases that match TRBD1. The length of the CDR3 is 15 residues. CDR1 SQVTM and CDR2 ANQGSEA come from the germline V gene. J gave up 0 bases and V 0 bases, and 5 bases lay outside the gene matches. CDR3 coding DNA: TGCAGCGTTGAAGAGGGACAGCTTAGCTCCTACGAGCAGTACTTC. Its translation: CSVEEGQLSSYEQYF.

This sequence joins TRBV19 and TRBJ2-1; 10 positions agree with TRBD2. The CDR3 is 16 amino acids. With 6 bases clipped from V and 0 bases from J, the junction kept 5 bases outside the gene matches. Germline lookup yields CDR1 LNHDA and CDR2 SQIVND (reference sequence). The CDR3 loop is CASRLAGAGSYNEQFF. The CDR3 nucleotides are TGTGCCAGTAGGCTAGCGGGGGCCGGCTCCTACAATGAGCAGTTCTTC.

The V call is TRBV9, the J call TRBJ1-2; D perhaps matches TRBD1 (6 bases). Trimming pared 3 bases from V and 4 bases from J, leaving 16 bases between. Germline V gene sequence: CDR1 SGDLS, CDR2 YYNGEE. The CDR3 contains 15 residues. In nucleotides, the CDR3 is TGTGCCAGCAGCGACTCAGGGGTCACCCTCTATGGCTACACCTTC. Its protein product is CASSDSGVTLYGYTF. Drawing the rest from reference TRBV9 and TRBJ1-2, the complete variable domain is DSGVTQTPKHLITATGQRVTLRCSPRSGDLSVYWYQQSLDQGLQFLIQYYNGEERAKGNILERFSAQQFPDLHSELNLSSLELGDSALYFCASSDSGVTLYGYTFGSGTRLTVV.

CDR3 nucleotides: TGTGCCAGGTTTGACAGGGGCTCCTATAATTCACCCCTCCACTTT. It is translated as CARFDRGSYNSPLHF. This sequence joins TRBV5-6 and TRBJ1-6, with TRBD1 matching 8 bases. The CDR3 length is 15 residues. The V and J ends lost 8 bases and 0 bases, in that order; junction bases with no gene match: 4. Germline values: CDR1 SGHDT, CDR2 YYEEEE.

The V gene is TRBV28, the J gene TRBJ1-5; 7 nucleotides align to TRBD1. The germline V gene encodes CDR1 MDHEN and CDR2 SYDVKM. Trimming took 4 bases from V and 0 from J; bases not matched to a gene: 15. This CDR3 is 19 amino acids long. The CDR3 bases are TGTGCCAGCAGTTCTGGACAGGTGATGACAGGCTATAGCAATCAGCCCCAGCATTTT. This translates into CASSSGQVMTGYSNQPQHF.

This rearrangement joins TRBV27 to TRBJ2-7; TRBD1 agrees at 9 bases. J gave up 3 bases and V 5 bases, and 8 bases lay outside the gene matches. The germline gives CDR1 MNHEY, CDR2 SMNVEV (reference sequence). This CDR3 region has 15 residues. CDR3 DNA: TGTGCCAGCAGTCCCTCCGGACAGGGGCTCTACGAGCAGTACTTC. Translation gives CASSPSGQGLYEQYF.

As for this clone: The junction departs from germline at one end; a sequencing error may be responsible. The chain has TRBV6-1 and TRBJ1-5; the D is unclear. CDR3 size: 18 residues. Germline lookup yields CDR1 MNHNS and CDR2 SASEGT. CDR3 in amino acids: CASSEAVNPVQGDQPQNF. CDR3 sequence (DNA): TGTGCCAGCAGTGAAGCGGTTAATCCGGTTCAAGGAGATCAGCCCCAGAATTTT.

This clone was seen only a few times. The J gene is TRBJ1-1, the V gene TRBV6-5; no clear D. The CDR3 consists of 13 residues. V was cut by 5 bases and J by 3 bases, with 10 bases left in between. Germline assignment: CDR1 MNHEY and CDR2 SVGAGI. CDR3 in amino acids: CASSTRHDTEAFF. The CDR3, as DNA: TGTGCCAGCAGTACCCGACACGACACTGAAGCTTTCTTT.

About this clone: One junction end does not reproduce the germline sequence, and a read error may be involved. J is TRBJ1-5 and V is TRBV6-5; D perhaps matches TRBD1 (6 bases). The CDR3 spans 12 residues. Per the germline V gene, CDR1 is MNHEY and CDR2 is SVGAGI. The CDR3 DNA reads TGTGCCAGCGGGGGGGGCTCTCAGCCCCAGAATTTT. Translated: CASGGGSQPQNF.

The V gene is TRBV21-1, the J gene TRBJ2-1; TRBD1 is taken as the D call from the table, unchecked against the DNA. TRBV21-1 is a pseudogene segment. The CDR3 is made up of 14 amino acids. The DNA for the CDR3 is TGTGCCAGCAAAAAACTCCACGACAGGGGCCAGCAGTTCTTC. Its protein is CASKKLHDRGQQFF.

This chain uses TRBV4-1 with TRBJ2-3; the match to TRBD2 covers 12 bases. From germline, CDR1 is MGHRA and CDR2 YSYEKL. V lost 2 bases and J lost 5; bases outside the gene matches: 5. The CDR3 totals 16 residues. CDR3 nucleotides: TGCGCCAGCAGCCAAATCGGGACTAGCGGGTTAGATACGCAGTATTTT. As protein: CASSQIGTSGLDTQYF.

The rearrangement links TRBV7-3 to TRBJ2-3, with D uncertain. The V end lost 1 base, the J end lost 3 bases, and 14 bases lay between the germline ends. This CDR3 has 16 amino acids. Looked up from germline, CDR1 is SGHTA and CDR2 is FQGTGA. CDR3 sequence (DNA): TGTGCCAGCAGCTTAAAATTTGGGTTAGCAACAGATACGCAGTATTTT. Its translation is CASSLKFGLATDTQYF.